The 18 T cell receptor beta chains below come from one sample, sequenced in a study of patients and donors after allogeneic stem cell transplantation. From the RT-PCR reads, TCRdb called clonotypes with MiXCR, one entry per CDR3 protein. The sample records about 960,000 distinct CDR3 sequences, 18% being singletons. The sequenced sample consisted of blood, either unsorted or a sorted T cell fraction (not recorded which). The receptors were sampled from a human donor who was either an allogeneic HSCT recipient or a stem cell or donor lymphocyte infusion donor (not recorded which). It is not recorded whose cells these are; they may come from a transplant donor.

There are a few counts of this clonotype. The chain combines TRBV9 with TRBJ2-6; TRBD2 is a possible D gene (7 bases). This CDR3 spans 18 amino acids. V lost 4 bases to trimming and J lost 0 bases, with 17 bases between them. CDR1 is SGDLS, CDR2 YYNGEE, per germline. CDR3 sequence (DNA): TGTGCCAGCAGCCCCAGGTGGGGGGGCACCTCTGGGGCCAACGTCCTGACTTTC. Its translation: CASSPRWGGTSGANVLTF.

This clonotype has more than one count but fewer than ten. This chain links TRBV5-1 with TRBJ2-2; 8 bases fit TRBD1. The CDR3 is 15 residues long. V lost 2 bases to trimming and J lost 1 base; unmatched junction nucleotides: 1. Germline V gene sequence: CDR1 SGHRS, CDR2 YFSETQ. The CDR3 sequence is CASSFTGGNTGELFF. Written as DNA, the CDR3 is TGCGCCAGCAGCTTTACAGGGGGGAACACCGGGGAGCTGTTTTTT.

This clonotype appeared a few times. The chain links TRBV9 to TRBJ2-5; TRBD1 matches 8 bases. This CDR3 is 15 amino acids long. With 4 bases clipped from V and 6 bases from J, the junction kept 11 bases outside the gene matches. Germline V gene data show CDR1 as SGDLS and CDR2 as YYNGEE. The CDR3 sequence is CASSPTSGQEKTQYF. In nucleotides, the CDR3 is TGTGCCAGCAGCCCGACTTCGGGACAGGAGAAGACCCAGTACTTC.

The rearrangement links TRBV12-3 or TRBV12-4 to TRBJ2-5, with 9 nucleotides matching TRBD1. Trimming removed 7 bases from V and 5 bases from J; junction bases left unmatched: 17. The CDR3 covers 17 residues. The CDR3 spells CASTYMDRGGYAETQYF. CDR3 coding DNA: TGTGCCAGCACTTACATGGACAGGGGCGGGTATGCGGAGACCCAGTACTTC.

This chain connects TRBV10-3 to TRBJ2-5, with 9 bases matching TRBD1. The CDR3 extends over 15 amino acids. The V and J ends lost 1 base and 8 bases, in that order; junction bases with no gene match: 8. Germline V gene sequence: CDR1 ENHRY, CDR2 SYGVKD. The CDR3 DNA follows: TGTGCCATCAGTGAGTTTGGGACAGGGAGAACTACCCAGTACTTC. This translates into CAISEFGTGRTTQYF.

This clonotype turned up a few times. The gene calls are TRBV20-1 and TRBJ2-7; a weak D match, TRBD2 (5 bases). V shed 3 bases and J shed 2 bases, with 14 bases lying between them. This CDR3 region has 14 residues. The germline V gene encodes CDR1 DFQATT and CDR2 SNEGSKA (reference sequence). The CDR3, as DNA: TGCAGTGCTAGGGGAGAAGGAGCCGCCTACGAGCAGTACTTC. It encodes CSARGEGAAYEQYF.

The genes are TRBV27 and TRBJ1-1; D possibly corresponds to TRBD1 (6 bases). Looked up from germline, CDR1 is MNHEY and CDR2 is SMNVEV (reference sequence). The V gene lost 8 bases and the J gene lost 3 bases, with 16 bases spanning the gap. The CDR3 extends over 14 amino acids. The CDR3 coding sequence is TGTGCCAGCGCAGGGGAGGGCGCTTACACTGAAGCTTTCTTT. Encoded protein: CASAGEGAYTEAFF.

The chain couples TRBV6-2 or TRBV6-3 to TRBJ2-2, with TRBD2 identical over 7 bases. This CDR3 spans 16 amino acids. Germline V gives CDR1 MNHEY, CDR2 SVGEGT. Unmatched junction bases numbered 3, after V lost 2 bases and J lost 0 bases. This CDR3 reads CASSYPGLPNTGELFF. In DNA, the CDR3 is TGTGCCAGCAGTTACCCGGGACTACCGAACACCGGGGAGCTGTTTTTT.

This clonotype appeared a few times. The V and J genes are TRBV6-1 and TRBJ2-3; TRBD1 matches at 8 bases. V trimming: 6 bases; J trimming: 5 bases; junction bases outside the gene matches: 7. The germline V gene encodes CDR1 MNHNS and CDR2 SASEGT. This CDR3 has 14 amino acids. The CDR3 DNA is TGTGCCAGCAGCGGACAGGGTCGGTTAGATACGCAGTATTTT. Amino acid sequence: CASSGQGRLDTQYF.

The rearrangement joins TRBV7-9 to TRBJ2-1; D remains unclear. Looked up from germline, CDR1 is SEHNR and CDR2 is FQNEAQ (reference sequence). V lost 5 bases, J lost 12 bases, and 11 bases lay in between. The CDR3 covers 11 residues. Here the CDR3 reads CASSVGAGQFF. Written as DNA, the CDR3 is TGTGCCAGCAGCGTGGGTGCCGGGCAGTTCTTC.

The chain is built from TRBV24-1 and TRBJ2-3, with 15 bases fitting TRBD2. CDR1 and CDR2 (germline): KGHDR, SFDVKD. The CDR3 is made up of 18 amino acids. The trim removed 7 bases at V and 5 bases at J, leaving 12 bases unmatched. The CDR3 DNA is TGTGCCACCAGCCAACCTCCGGGACTAGCGGGAGGCAGAGATACGCAGTATTTT. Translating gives CATSQPPGLAGGRDTQYF.

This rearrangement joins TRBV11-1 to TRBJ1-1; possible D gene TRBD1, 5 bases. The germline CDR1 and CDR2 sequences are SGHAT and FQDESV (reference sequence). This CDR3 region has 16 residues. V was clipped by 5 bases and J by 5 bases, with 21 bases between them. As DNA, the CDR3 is TGTGCCAGCAGCGTTGCGGGTAAGGGCAGGGCGACTGAAGCTTTCTTT. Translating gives CASSVAGKGRATEAFF.

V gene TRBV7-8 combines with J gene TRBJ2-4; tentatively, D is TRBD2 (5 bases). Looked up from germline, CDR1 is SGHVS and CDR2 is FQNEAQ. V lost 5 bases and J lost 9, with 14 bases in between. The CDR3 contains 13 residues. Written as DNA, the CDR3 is TGTGCCAGCAGCCAAAGCGAGGGAAGCATTCAGTACTTC. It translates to CASSQSEGSIQYF.

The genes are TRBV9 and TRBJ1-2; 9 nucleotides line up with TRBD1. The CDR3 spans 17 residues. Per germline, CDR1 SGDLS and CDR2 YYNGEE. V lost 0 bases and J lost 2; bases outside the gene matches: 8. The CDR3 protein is CASSVATGGEGNYGYTF. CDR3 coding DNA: TGTGCCAGCAGCGTAGCTACAGGGGGCGAAGGGAACTATGGCTACACCTTC.

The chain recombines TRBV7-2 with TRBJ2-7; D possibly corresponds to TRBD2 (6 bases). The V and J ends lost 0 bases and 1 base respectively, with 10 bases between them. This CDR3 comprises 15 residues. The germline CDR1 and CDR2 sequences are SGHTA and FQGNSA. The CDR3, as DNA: TGTGCCAGCAGCTTAGCCCGAGCGGGTTCCTACGAGCAGTACTTC. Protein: CASSLARAGSYEQYF.

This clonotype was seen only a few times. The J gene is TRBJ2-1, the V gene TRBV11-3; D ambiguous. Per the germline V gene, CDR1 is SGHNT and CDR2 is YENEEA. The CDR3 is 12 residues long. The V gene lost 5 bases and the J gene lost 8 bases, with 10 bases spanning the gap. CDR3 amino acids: CASSLLPHEQFF. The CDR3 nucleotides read TGTGCCAGCAGCCTCCTCCCGCATGAGCAGTTCTTC.

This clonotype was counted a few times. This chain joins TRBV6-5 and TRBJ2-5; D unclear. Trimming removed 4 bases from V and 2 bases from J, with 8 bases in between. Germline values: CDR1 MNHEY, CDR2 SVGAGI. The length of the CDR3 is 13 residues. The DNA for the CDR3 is TGTGCCAGCAGTTGGGAAGTACAAGAGACCCAGTACTTC. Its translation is CASSWEVQETQYF.

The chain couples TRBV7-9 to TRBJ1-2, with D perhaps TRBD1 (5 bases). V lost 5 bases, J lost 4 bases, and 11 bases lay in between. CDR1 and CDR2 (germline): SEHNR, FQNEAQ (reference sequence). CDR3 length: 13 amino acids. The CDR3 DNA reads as TGTGCCAGCAGCCGCGGGACCAGCTATGGCTACACCTTC. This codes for CASSRGTSYGYTF.